Here is one T cell receptor (beta chain) with its context. Profiling relied on immunoSEQ multiplex PCR, and the TCRdb table lists in-frame clones only, not all of them. The table has about 100,000 clones, around four fifths seen once. The data were obtained in a study of blood T cell repertoires in COVID-19. The CDR3 sequence is 10 residues long. The V gene's germline CDR1 is MNHEY and CDR2 SVGAGI. Trimming removed 8 bases from V and 8 bases from J, with 9 bases in between. The specimen sequenced was peripheral blood. The chain links TRBV6-5 to TRBJ1-1; D unresolved. This receptor was obtained from a man between 60 and 75 years old with acute or convalescent COVID-19. The DNA for the CDR3 is TGTGCCAGCGGCCGTCTCGAAGCTTTCTTT. It codes for CASGRLEAFF.